This T cell receptor beta chain was recorded in a study of T cell responses to AZD1222 COVID-19 vaccine. Study-wide findings and caveats: Increases in Spike-specific TCR breadth and depth were seen after two AZD1222 doses. Regions 160-218 and 743-854 dominated among vaccine-associated CD4 TCRs spanning spike. No repertoire was sampled before or during the peak T cell response, only after it. There were mostly white British donors and more females than males, and clonal diversity was possibly underestimated.

Clones were sequenced by immunoSEQ multiplex PCR, and TCRdb holds only the in-frame ones, with some missing. This sample has roughly 120,000 clones, with approximately 91% found just once. As to this clone: Its antigen is unidentified.

Trimming removed 0 bases at V and 7 bases at J, with 3 bases between. This CDR3 contains 11 residues. Germline V gene sequence: CDR1 SEHNR, CDR2 FQNEAQ (reference sequence). Sequencing was performed on peripheral blood, taken on day 0 of AZD1222 vaccination. The gene calls are TRBV7-9 and TRBJ1-2; D ambiguous. The origin of this receptor is an adult in good health. The CDR3 sequence: CASSLAGGYTF. CDR3 bases: TGTGCCAGCAGCTTAGCGGGTGGCTACACCTTC.